This T cell receptor beta chain was recorded in a study of control samples from healthy donors and cancer patients. TCRdb's table, derived via immunoSEQ multiplex PCR, lists solely in-frame clones and lacks some. There are over 200,000 clones in the sample; more than 65% occur only once, and about an eighth lies in the top ten. V was shortened by 0 bases and J by 10 bases, with 11 bases between the two germline ends. The CDR3 is made up of 13 amino acids. Germline V gene lookup returns CDR1 SGHRS and CDR2 YFSETQ. The sequenced sample was PBMCs. V is TRBV5-1 and J is TRBJ2-1; tentative D call: TRBD2 (5 bases). This clonotype was sampled from a woman aged 55-70 years with lung cancer. CDR3 sequence (DNA): TGCGCCAGCAGCTTGGTCGGGGTTGGGGAGCAGTTCTTC. Translation gives CASSLVGVGEQFF.